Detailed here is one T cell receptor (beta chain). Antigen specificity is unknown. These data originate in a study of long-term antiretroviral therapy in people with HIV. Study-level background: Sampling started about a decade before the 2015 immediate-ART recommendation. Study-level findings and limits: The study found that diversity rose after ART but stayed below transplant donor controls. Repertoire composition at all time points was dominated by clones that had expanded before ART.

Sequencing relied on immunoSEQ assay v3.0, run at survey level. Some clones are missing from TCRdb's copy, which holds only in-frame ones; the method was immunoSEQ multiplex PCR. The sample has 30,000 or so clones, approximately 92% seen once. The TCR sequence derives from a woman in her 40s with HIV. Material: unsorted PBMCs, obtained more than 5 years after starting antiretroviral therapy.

This CDR3 reads CSVGEDRVNTYEQYF. The CDR3 nucleotides read TGCAGCGTTGGGGAGGACAGGGTTAATACCTACGAGCAGTACTTC. This rearrangement joins TRBV29-1 to TRBJ2-7; 8 bases line up with TRBD1. The CDR3 has 15 residues. The germline gives CDR1 SQVTM, CDR2 ANQGSEA. V shed 4 bases, J shed 2 bases, and the junction held 10 bases outside the gene matches.